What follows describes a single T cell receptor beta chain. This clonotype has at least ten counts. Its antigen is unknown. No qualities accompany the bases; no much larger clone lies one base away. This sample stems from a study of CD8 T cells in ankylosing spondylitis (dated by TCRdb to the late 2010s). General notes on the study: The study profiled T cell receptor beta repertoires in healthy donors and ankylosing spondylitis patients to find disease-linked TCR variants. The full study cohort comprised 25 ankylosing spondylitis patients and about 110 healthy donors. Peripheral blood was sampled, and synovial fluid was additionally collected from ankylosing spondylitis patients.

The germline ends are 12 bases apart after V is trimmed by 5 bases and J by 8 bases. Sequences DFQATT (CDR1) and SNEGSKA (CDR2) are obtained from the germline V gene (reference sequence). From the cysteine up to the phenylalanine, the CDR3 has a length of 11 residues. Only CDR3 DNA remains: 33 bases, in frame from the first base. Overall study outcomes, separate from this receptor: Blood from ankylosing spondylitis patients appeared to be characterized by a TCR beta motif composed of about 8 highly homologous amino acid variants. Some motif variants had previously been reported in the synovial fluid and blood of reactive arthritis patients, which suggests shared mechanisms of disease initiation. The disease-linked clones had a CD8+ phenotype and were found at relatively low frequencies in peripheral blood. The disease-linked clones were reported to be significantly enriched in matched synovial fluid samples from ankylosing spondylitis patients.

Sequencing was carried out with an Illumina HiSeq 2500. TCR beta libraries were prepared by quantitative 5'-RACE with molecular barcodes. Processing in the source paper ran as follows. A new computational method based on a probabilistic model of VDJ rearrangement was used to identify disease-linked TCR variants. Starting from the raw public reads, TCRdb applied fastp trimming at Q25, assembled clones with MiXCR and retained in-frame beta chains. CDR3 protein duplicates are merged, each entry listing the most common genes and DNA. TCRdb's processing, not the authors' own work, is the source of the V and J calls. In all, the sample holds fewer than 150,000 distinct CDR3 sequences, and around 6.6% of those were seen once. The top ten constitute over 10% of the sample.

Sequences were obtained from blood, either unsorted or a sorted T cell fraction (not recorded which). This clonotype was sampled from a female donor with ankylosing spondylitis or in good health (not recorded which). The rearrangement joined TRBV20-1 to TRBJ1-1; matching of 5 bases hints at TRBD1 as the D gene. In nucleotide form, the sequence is TGCAGTGCTGGGAGGGGAGGGGAAGCTTTCTTT. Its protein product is CSAGRGGEAFF.